This T cell receptor (beta chain) originates from a study of long-term antiretroviral therapy in people with HIV. Study-level points and caveats: Although diversity increased after ART, it remained lower than in transplant donor controls.

No fewer than two post-ART and no fewer than one pre-ART PBMC samples existed for each donor. Survey level was the resolution at which the v3.0 immunoSEQ assay ran. Here immunoSEQ multiplex PCR was the method, and the copy in TCRdb shows in-frame clones only, minus some. The data show approximately 20,000 clones, approximately 86% seen once. This clone was recorded once. The antigen is undetermined. This specimen consisted of unsorted PBMCs, obtained 1.6 years after starting antiretroviral therapy. This clonotype was sampled from a man in his forties with HIV.

Here the CDR3 reads CASSQVVDRGGEETQYF. In DNA form, the CDR3 reads TGCGCCAGCAGCCAAGTTGTGGACAGGGGAGGAGAAGAGACCCAGTACTTC. The chain carries TRBV4-1 and TRBJ2-5; 9 bases are shared with TRBD1. J lost 3 bases, V lost 1 base, and 9 bases had no gene match. CDR3 size: 17 residues. Germline-derived CDR1 and CDR2 are MGHRA and YSYEKL.